The source of this T cell receptor (beta chain) is a study of blood T cell repertoires in COVID-19. Across the study: Acute and convalescent COVID-19 samples came from the United States, Italy and Spain. T cells, B-cell-depleted T cells, or PBMCs supplied cDNA or gDNA.

Seattle researchers signed up patients amid active infection and tracked them longitudinally. In this sample, this clone turned up a few times. V was shortened by 2 bases and J by 7 bases, with 15 bases between the two germline ends. The CDR3 consists of 15 residues. Germline CDR1 reads GTSNPN; CDR2 reads SVGIG (reference sequence). Original processing methods: Amplification from reference gene primers served as the basis for estimated nucleated cell counts. Profiled with immunoSEQ multiplex PCR; TCRdb holds only in-frame clones, not every one. V and J calls plus clone size are reproduced from that table; the DNA served to infer D and trimming. The data contain about 180,000 clones, 75% to 90% of them seen just once; the ten biggest clones take up 6% to 8.5%.

This clonotype originated in a woman aged 70-85 years with COVID-19, enrolled during active disease. The sample taken for sequencing was peripheral blood. The chain has TRBV30 and TRBJ1-6; D call uncertain. The CDR3 loop is CAWSSLEGVNSPLHF. CDR3 coding DNA: TGTGCCTGGAGTTCGCTCGAGGGAGTAAATTCACCCCTCCACTTT.